The count of the clone carrying this T cell receptor beta chain is one. Germline lookup yields CDR1 MDHEN and CDR2 SYDVKM. V was clipped by 5 bases and J by 7 bases; unmatched bases: 10. CDR3 length: 16 amino acids. The source of the sample is a study of OX40 agonist ivuxolimab in advanced cancers. Sequencing was performed with immunoSEQ multiplex PCR; in TCRdb, only in-frame clones are kept and a portion is missing. The sample lists about 67,000 clones; approximately 84% were seen once. This clonotype was sampled from an adult with an advanced solid tumor such as melanoma, head and neck, liver or kidney cancer. The gene calls are TRBV28 and TRBJ1-5, with 11 bases matching TRBD1. This specimen consisted of CD4+ or CD8+ T cells sorted from blood, obtained in a trial of the OX40 agonist ivuxolimab. The CDR3 DNA sequence: TGTGCCAGCAGTCAAGGGACAGGGGGGATTAGGCAGCCCCAGCATTTT. Translated, it gives CASSQGTGGIRQPQHF.